This T cell receptor beta chain was observed in a study of blood T cell repertoires in COVID-19. The table came from immunoSEQ multiplex PCR; TCRdb's copy has only in-frame clones and leaves some out. The data hold fewer than 450,000 clones, with less than 90% observed a single time. The CDR3 runs 16 residues. J lost 4 bases, V lost 0 bases, and 3 bases had no gene match. The V gene's germline CDR1 is WSHSY and CDR2 SAAADI. This TCR was sampled from a woman in her thirties who had recovered from COVID-19. V usage is TRBV10-2 and J usage is TRBJ2-7, with TRBD2 matching over 13 bases. Sequenced material: PBMCs or T cells enriched from blood (not recorded which). The CDR3 DNA reads as TGCGCCAGCAGTGAGTCGAGGACTAGCGGGGGTTACGAGCAGTACTTC. This codes for CASSESRTSGGYEQYF.